What follows describes a single T cell receptor beta chain. Only in-frame clones appear in the TCRdb table, and some are missing; sequencing was by immunoSEQ multiplex PCR. Counted here are approximately 9,300 clones, roughly 79% occurring once; the ten biggest clones make up roughly 13%. The source of the sample is a study of immune evolution from preneoplasia to lung adenocarcinoma. The sequence was obtained from a person aged 80 or over with lung adenocarcinoma. Source material: FFPE lung adenocarcinoma in situ tissue.

In nucleotides, the CDR3 is TGTGCCAGCAGTTCCCCCGGGACAGGGGGCGGGAATGAGCAGTTCTTC. It translates to CASSSPGTGGGNEQFF. The V call is TRBV6-5, the J call TRBJ2-1; 12 positions match TRBD1. CDR3 length: 16 residues. The V and J ends lost 4 bases and 7 bases, in that order; junction bases with no gene match: 8. In germline, CDR1 is MNHEY, CDR2 SVGAGI.